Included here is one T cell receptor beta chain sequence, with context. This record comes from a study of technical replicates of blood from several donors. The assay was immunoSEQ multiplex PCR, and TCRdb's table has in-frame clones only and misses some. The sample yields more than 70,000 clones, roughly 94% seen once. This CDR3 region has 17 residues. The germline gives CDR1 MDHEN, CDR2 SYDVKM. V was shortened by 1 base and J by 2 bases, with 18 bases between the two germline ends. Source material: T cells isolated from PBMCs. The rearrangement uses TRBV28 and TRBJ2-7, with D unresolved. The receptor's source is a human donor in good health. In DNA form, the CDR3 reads TGTGCCAGCAGTTTATTAGTAACCCCAGGATCCCCCTACGAGCAGTACTTC. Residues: CASSLLVTPGSPYEQYF.